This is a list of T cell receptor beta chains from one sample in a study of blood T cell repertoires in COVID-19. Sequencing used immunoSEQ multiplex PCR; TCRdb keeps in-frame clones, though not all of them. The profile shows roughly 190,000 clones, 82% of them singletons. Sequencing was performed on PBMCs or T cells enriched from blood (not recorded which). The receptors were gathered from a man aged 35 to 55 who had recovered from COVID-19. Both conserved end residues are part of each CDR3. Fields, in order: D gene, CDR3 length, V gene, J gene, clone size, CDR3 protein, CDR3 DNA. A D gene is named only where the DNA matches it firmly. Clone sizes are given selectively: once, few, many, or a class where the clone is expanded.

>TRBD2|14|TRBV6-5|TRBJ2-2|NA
CASSYGGRDRELFF
TGTGCCAGCAGTTACGGCGGGAGGGACCGGGAGCTGTTTTTT
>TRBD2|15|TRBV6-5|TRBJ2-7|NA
CASSSASGMNYEQYF
TGTGCCAGCAGTTCCGCTAGCGGGATGAATTACGAGCAGTACTTC
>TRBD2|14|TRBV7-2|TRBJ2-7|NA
CASSPPGLGYEQYF
TGTGCCAGCAGCCCACCGGGACTAGGCTACGAGCAGTACTTC
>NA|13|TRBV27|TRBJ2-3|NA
CASSLWALRTQYF
TGTGCCAGCAGTTTATGGGCCCTACGTACGCAGTATTTT
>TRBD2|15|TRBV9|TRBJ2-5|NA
CASSVGSGVQETQYF
TGTGCCAGCAGCGTAGGTAGCGGGGTCCAAGAGACCCAGTACTTC
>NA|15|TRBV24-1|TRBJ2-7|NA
CATSDPKESTYEQYF
TGTGCCACCAGTGACCCCAAGGAGAGCACCTACGAGCAGTACTTC
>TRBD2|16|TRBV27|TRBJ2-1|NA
CASHDPSGRGVNEQFF
TGTGCCAGCCACGACCCTAGCGGGAGAGGGGTCAATGAGCAGTTCTTC
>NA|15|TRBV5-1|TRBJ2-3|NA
CASSLGREWTDTQYF
TGCGCCAGCAGCTTGGGGAGGGAGTGGACAGATACGCAGTATTTT
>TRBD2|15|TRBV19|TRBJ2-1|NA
CASSILAGTYNEQFF
TGTGCCAGTAGTATCTTAGCGGGAACCTACAATGAGCAGTTCTTC
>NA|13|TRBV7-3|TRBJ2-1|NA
CASSLGQVNEQFF
TGTGCCAGCAGCTTAGGGCAGGTTAATGAGCAGTTCTTC
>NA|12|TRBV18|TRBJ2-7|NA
CASSPPNYEQYF
TGTGCCAGCTCACCCCCCAACTACGAGCAGTACTTC
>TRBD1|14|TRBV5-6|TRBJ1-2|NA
CASSGRGRDYGYTF
TGTGCCAGCAGCGGCAGGGGGCGCGACTATGGCTACACCTTC
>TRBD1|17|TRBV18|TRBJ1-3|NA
CASSPSGQADTGNTIYF
TGTGCCAGCTCACCGTCGGGACAGGCTGACACTGGAAACACCATATATTTT
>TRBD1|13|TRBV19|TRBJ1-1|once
CASDRGMNTEAFF
TGTGCCAGCGACAGGGGCATGAACACTGAAGCTTTCTTT
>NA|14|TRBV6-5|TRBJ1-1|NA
CASSYSLLGDEAFF
TGTGCCAGCAGTTACTCACTGCTGGGCGACGAAGCTTTCTTT
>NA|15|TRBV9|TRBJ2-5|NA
CASSVAGITGETQYF
TGTGCCAGCAGCGTAGCGGGGATCACGGGGGAGACCCAGTACTTC
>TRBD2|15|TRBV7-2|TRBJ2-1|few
CASIVSGSVYNEQFF
TGTGCCAGCATCGTTAGCGGGAGCGTATACAATGAGCAGTTCTTC
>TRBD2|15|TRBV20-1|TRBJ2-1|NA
CSASGGRGSYNEQFF
TGCAGTGCTAGTGGGGGGAGGGGCTCCTACAATGAGCAGTTCTTC
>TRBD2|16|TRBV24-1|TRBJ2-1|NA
CATSDPLAGTYNEQFF
TGTGCCACCAGTGATCCCCTAGCGGGTACGTACAATGAGCAGTTCTTC
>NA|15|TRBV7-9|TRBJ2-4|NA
CASSLAADSKNIQYF
TGTGCCAGCAGCTTGGCCGCTGACTCCAAAAACATTCAGTACTTC
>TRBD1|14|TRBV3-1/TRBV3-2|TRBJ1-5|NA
CASSQEQGGQPQHF
TGTGCCAGCAGCCAGGAGCAGGGGGGTCAGCCCCAGCATTTT
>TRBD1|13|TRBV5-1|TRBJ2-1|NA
CASRIDRGHLGFF
TGCGCCAGCAGGATCGACAGGGGTCATTTAGGGTTCTTC
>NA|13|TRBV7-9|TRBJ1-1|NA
CASSFGGSPEAFF
TGTGCCAGCAGCTTTGGGGGGAGCCCTGAAGCTTTCTTT
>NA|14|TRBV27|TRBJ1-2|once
CASSPGVRYYGYTF
TGTGCCAGCAGTCCGGGGGTAAGGTACTATGGCTACACCTTC
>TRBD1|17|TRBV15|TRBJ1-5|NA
CATSRDVQGRWDQPQHF
TGTGCCACCAGCAGAGACGTACAGGGGAGGTGGGATCAGCCCCAGCATTTT
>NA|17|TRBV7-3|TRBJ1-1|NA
CASSLRGGGVSNTEAFF
TGTGCCAGCAGCTTACGTGGCGGCGGGGTCTCGAACACTGAAGCTTTCTTT
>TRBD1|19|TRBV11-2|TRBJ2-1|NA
CASSSQGAKTSRPYNEQFF
TGTGCCAGCAGCTCCCAGGGGGCAAAAACTAGCAGGCCCTACAATGAGCAGTTCTTC
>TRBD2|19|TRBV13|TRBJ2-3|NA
CASSLAVAGVGVSTDTQYF
TGTGCCAGCAGCTTAGCGGTGGCGGGAGTGGGTGTAAGCACAGATACGCAGTATTTT
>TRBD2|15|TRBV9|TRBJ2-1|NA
CASSPRLAGGPRQFF
TGTGCCAGCAGCCCCCGTCTAGCGGGAGGGCCGAGGCAGTTCTTC
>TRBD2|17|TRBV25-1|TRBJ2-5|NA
CASSGGTSGRRGETQYF
TGTGCCAGCAGTGGGGGGACTAGCGGGAGGAGAGGAGAGACCCAGTACTTC
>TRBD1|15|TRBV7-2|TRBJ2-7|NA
CASSVGQGISYEQYF
TGTGCCAGCAGCGTAGGACAGGGGATCTCCTACGAGCAGTACTTC
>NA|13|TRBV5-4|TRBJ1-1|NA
CASSREKNTEAFF
TGTGCCAGCAGCCGGGAGAAGAACACTGAAGCTTTCTTT
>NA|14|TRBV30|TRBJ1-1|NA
CAWTAGAMNTEAFF
TGTGCCTGGACAGCAGGGGCCATGAACACTGAAGCTTTCTTT
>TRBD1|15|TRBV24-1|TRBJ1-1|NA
CATPGQGLIVTEAFF
TGTGCCACTCCGGGACAGGGCCTTATAGTCACTGAAGCTTTCTTT
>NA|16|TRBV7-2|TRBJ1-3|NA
CATQRPPGVSGNTIYF
TGTGCCACCCAGCGGCCCCCAGGGGTCTCTGGAAACACCATATATTTT
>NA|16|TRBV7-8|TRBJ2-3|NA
CASSLGFLGGTDTQYF
TGTGCCAGCAGCTTAGGGTTTCTAGGGGGCACAGATACGCAGTATTTT
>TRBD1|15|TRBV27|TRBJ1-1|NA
CASSPRGWGNTEAFF
TGTGCCAGCAGTCCCAGGGGGTGGGGGAACACTGAAGCTTTCTTT
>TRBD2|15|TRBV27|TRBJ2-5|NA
CASSSAGGPLETQYF
TGTGCCAGCAGTTCTGCGGGAGGGCCGTTAGAGACCCAGTACTTC
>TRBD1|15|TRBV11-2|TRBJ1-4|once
CASSPRDRGQEKLFF
TGTGCCAGCAGCCCCCGGGACAGGGGGCAGGAAAAACTGTTTTTT
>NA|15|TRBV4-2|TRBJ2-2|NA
CASSPVGGNTGELFF
TGTGCCAGCAGTCCGGTAGGAGGAAACACCGGGGAGCTGTTTTTT
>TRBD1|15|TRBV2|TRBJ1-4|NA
CASSAQGTGREKLFF
TGTGCCAGCAGTGCTCAAGGGACAGGGCGTGAAAAACTGTTTTTT
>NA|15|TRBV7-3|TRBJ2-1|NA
CASSPHGGLNNEQFF
TGTGCCAGCAGCCCCCACGGCGGGCTGAACAATGAGCAGTTCTTC
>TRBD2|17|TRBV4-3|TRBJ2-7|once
CASSQIGGSGTTYEQYF
TGCGCCAGCAGCCAAATCGGCGGTAGCGGGACTACCTACGAGCAGTACTTC
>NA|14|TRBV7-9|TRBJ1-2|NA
CASSLGGRLHGYTF
TGTGCCAGCAGCTTAGGGGGCAGGCTACACGGCTACACCTTC
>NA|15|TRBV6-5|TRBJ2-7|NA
CASSYSSLGSYEQYF
TGTGCCAGCAGTTACTCGTCGCTCGGCTCCTACGAGCAGTACTTC
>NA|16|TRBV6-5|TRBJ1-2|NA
CASSYSSGNLNYGYTF
TGTGCCAGCAGTTACTCTTCAGGGAACTTAAACTATGGCTACACCTTC
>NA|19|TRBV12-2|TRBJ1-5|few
CASRLRGSGRERNNQPQHF
TGTGCAAGTCGCTTGAGGGGCAGTGGGAGGGAAAGGAACAATCAGCCCCAGCATTTT
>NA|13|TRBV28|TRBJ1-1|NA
CASSFWGVTEAFF
TGTGCCAGCAGTTTTTGGGGGGTTACTGAAGCTTTCTTT
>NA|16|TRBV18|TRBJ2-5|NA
CASSPPILGLQETQYF
TGTGCCAGCTCACCACCCATTCTAGGACTCCAAGAGACCCAGTACTTC
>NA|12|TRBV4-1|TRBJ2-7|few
CASSPGNYEQYF
TGCGCCAGCAGCCCCGGGAACTACGAGCAGTACTTC
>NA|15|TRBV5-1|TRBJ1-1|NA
CASSLDSSMNTEAFF
TGCGCCAGCAGCTTGGACAGCTCCATGAACACTGAAGCTTTCTTT
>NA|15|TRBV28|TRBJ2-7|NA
CASNTPPQGGYEQYF
TGTGCCAGCAATACCCCCCCACAGGGCGGGTACGAGCAGTACTTC